The 8 T cell receptor beta chains below come from one sample, sequenced in a study of T cells in localized non-small cell lung cancer. Some clones are missing from TCRdb's copy, which holds only in-frame ones; the method was immunoSEQ multiplex PCR. Of 130,000 or so clones in the sample, more than 80% are singletons; the top ten hold over 1.5%. The sequencing used peripheral blood, collected before any cancer treatment. The receptor source for this set is a female donor over 55 with stage I lung adenocarcinoma.

The J gene is TRBJ2-2, the V gene TRBV6-4; possible D gene TRBD2, 5 bases. Germline assignment: CDR1 MRHNA and CDR2 SNTAGT. The CDR3 sequence is 14 residues long. Between the trimmed V and J ends, which lost 5 bases and 4 bases, there was a span of 11 bases. The CDR3: CASSKEGGTGELFF. The CDR3 nucleotides read TGTGCCAGCAGTAAGGAAGGAGGCACCGGGGAGCTGTTTTTT.

This sequence joins TRBV27 and TRBJ1-5; TRBD1 might be the D (5 bases). The ends were cut back, 6 bases at V and 3 bases at J, with 12 bases in the middle. Germline loops: CDR1 MNHEY, CDR2 SMNVEV (reference sequence). There are 14 residues in the CDR3. CDR3 protein: CASRRGTVNQPQHF. CDR3 bases: TGTGCCAGCAGACGCGGGACGGTCAATCAGCCCCAGCATTTT.

The chain has TRBV7-9 and TRBJ2-3; maybe TRBD2 (6 bases). The V end was cut by 5 bases, the J end by 2 bases, with 14 bases between. CDR1 is SEHNR and CDR2 is FQNEAQ in the germline V gene (reference sequence). The CDR3 is 15 residues long. CDR3 DNA: TGTGCCAGCAGCCCCAAAAAGCGGGTCACAGATACGCAGTATTTT. Amino acids: CASSPKKRVTDTQYF.

The rearrangement uses TRBV19 and TRBJ1-3; 7 nucleotides match TRBD1. CDR1 is LNHDA, CDR2 SQIVND, per germline (reference sequence). The CDR3 totals 19 residues. V shed 6 bases and J 3 bases; nucleotides not matched to a gene: 20. The CDR3 DNA is TGTGCCAGTAGAAAATTCTGGACAGGTAAGGTAGGTTTTGGAAACACCATATATTTT. Encoded protein: CASRKFWTGKVGFGNTIYF.

This chain joins TRBV10-1 and TRBJ2-7, with 12 bases aligning to TRBD2. The CDR3 contains 15 residues. CDR1 is WNHNN, CDR2 SYGVQD, per germline (reference sequence). Germline trimming cut 5 bases from V and 4 bases from J; bases unmatched to any gene: 6. CDR3 in amino acids: CASSPRTSGKYEQYF. CDR3 nucleotides: TGCGCCAGCAGTCCAAGGACTAGCGGGAAATACGAGCAGTACTTC.

The rearrangement joins TRBV5-4 to TRBJ2-7; D possibly matches TRBD1 or TRBD2 (5 bases each). The V gene lost 8 bases and the J gene lost 0 bases, with 15 bases spanning the gap. The germline gives CDR1 SGHNT, CDR2 YYREEE (reference sequence). CDR3 length equals 14 residues. CDR3 protein: CASSGTPNSYEQYF. DNA of the CDR3: TGTGCCAGTTCCGGGACCCCGAACTCCTACGAGCAGTACTTC.

The chain is built from TRBV7-8 and TRBJ2-7; D not resolved. CDR1 SGHVS and CDR2 FQNEAQ come from the germline V gene. The V gene lost 1 base and the J gene lost 3 bases, with 10 bases spanning the gap. The CDR3 extends over 14 amino acids. The DNA of the CDR3 is TGTGCCAGCAGCTTAGATGCAGGAGTCTACGAGCAGTACTTC. Residues: CASSLDAGVYEQYF.

This chain connects TRBV5-4 to TRBJ2-5; 10 bases match TRBD2. The J segment lost 4 bases and the V segment lost 3 bases, leaving 6 bases of the junction unmatched. The CDR3 consists of 15 residues. Looked up from germline, CDR1 is SGHNT and CDR2 is YYREEE (reference sequence). The CDR3 DNA follows: TGTGCCAGCAGCTACGGTTTAGCGGGAGGAGAGACCCAGTACTTC. This encodes CASSYGLAGGETQYF.